The 8 T cell receptor beta chains below were found in one sample sequenced in a study of cytomegalovirus exposure and HLA in healthy donors (dated by TCRdb to the late 2010s). Libraries were prepared through the immunoSEQ multiplex PCR assay. Drawn from immuneACCESS, this table holds only the in-frame rearrangements with V and J called that TCRdb kept. Clones are partly lost; checked studies trace under half to an unresolved V gene and leave the rest unexplained. The sample table lists some 140,000 clones, approximately 87% of them with a count of one. The leading ten clones occupy roughly 3% of the sample. Sequences were obtained from PBMCs. These receptors originate from a man between 18 and 29 years old in good health and CMV-seronegative.

This clone was recorded only once. The genes are TRBV18 and TRBJ2-7; TRBD2 matches 10 bases. Per germline, CDR1 KGHSH and CDR2 LQKENI. The CDR3 consists of 16 residues. V gave up 6 bases and J gave up 4 bases; unmatched junction bases: 12. CDR3: CASSPAAASGGYEQYF. CDR3 sequence (DNA): TGTGCCAGCTCTCCCGCTGCGGCTAGCGGGGGTTACGAGCAGTACTTC.

The chain recombines TRBV9 with TRBJ2-1; D not resolved. Germline lookup yields CDR1 SGDLS and CDR2 YYNGEE. The V end was cut by 0 bases, the J end by 7 bases, with 14 bases between. The CDR3 extends over 15 amino acids. Written as DNA, the CDR3 is TGTGCCAGCAGCGTAGCTCCCCTTACGCGGAATGAGCAGTTCTTC. This encodes CASSVAPLTRNEQFF.

This chain joins TRBV6-5 and TRBJ1-5; D gene ambiguous. V lost 2 bases, J lost 3 bases, and 5 bases lay in between. This CDR3 spans 13 amino acids. Germline V gives CDR1 MNHEY, CDR2 SVGAGI. CDR3 region: CASSYRDNQPQHF. DNA of the CDR3: TGTGCCAGCAGTTACAGAGACAATCAGCCCCAGCATTTT.

The rearrangement uses TRBV6-6 and TRBJ1-3; 8 positions match TRBD1. The germline CDR1 and CDR2 sequences are MNHNY and SVGAGI (reference sequence). The CDR3 is made up of 16 amino acids. V was pared by 6 bases and J by 0 bases, with 7 bases of the junction left unmatched. CDR3 region: CASSSQGASSGNTIYF. CDR3 nucleotide sequence: TGTGCCAGCAGCTCTCAGGGGGCGAGCTCTGGAAACACCATATATTTT.

The genes are TRBV7-2 and TRBJ2-7; D gene uncertain. Trimming pared 0 bases from V and 4 bases from J, leaving 4 bases between. This CDR3 has 12 residues. In germline, CDR1 is SGHTA, CDR2 FQGNSA. The chain's CDR3 is CASSLARYEQYF. In nucleotides, the CDR3 is TGTGCCAGCAGCTTAGCGCGATACGAGCAGTACTTC.

The chain joins TRBV10-2 to TRBJ2-7; 8 nucleotides match TRBD1. CDR1 and CDR2 from the germline V gene are WSHSY and SAAADI. This CDR3 spans 13 amino acids. V gave up 6 bases and J gave up 3 bases; unmatched junction bases: 4. The CDR3 bases are TGCGCCAGCAGGTTGGACAGGGACTACGAGCAGTACTTC. This gives the protein CASRLDRDYEQYF.

For the CDR3, the DNA is TGTGCCAGCAGCTTGGGGCTAGCGGCCTCCTACGAGCAGTACTTC. It is translated as CASSLGLAASYEQYF. The genes are TRBV5-6 and TRBJ2-7, with TRBD2 matching over 7 bases. The trim removed 0 bases at V and 0 bases at J, leaving 3 bases unmatched. The CDR3 is made up of 15 amino acids. The germline CDR1 and CDR2 sequences are SGHDT and YYEEEE.

The genes are TRBV6-5 and TRBJ1-4; D uncertain. The CDR3 runs to 11 residues. Trimming shortened V by 8 bases and J by 8 bases, and 9 bases separated the two germline ends. In germline, CDR1 is MNHEY, CDR2 SVGAGI. CDR3 loop: CASGLSEKLFF. The CDR3 DNA sequence: TGTGCCAGCGGTTTGTCGGAAAAACTGTTTTTT.